Listed below are T cell receptor beta chains from one sample, sequenced in a study of human T cells and chemical hapten exposure. One entry per CDR3 protein, called by TCRdb with MiXCR from the RACE reads. The sample has around 360,000 distinct CDR3 sequences; more than 5% are singletons. Sample: whole blood, taken in connection with sensitization to the hapten diphenylcyclopropenone (DPC). These receptors were taken from a woman between 18 and 30 years old with alopecia areata. Some clones in this sample may be carry-over from other donors' samples. The CDR3 runs from the conserved cysteine through the conserved F or W. Each record gives: clone size, J gene, CDR3 length, D gene, V gene, CDR3 DNA, CDR3 protein. The D gene is left open where the match is weak. Expanded clones are given a class, and other clones once, few, many or no size at all.

NA | TRBJ2-3 | 16 | NA | TRBV6-6 | TGTGCCAGCAGTTACGAAGCATCCGTATTAGGAGGGACGCAGTATTTT | CASSYEASVLGGTQYF
NA | TRBJ2-3 | 19 | TRBD2 | TRBV3-1 | TGTGCCAGCAGCCGATATGGGGGTAGCGGGGGAAGGGCGACAGATACGCAGTATTTT | CASSRYGGSGGRATDTQYF
few | TRBJ1-2 | 15 | TRBD1 | TRBV4-2 | TGTGCCAGCAGTTCGACAGGGGCGAGGAACTATGGCTACACCTTC | CASSSTGARNYGYTF
few | TRBJ2-3 | 15 | NA | TRBV12-3/TRBV12-4 | TGTGCCAGCAGTCCCAGGGTTGCCATTGCAGATACGCAGTATTTT | CASSPRVAIADTQYF
NA | TRBJ1-6 | 17 | NA | TRBV7-8 | TGTGCCAGCAGCTTAGTGGTGAGCCACTCCCAAGACTCACCCCTCCACTTT | CASSLVVSHSQDSPLHF
NA | TRBJ1-2 | 15 | NA | TRBV4-1 | TGCGCCAGCAGCCCGCCTGGCAGAGCTAACTATGGCTACACCTTC | CASSPPGRANYGYTF
many | TRBJ1-1 | 17 | TRBD1 | TRBV7-2 | TGTGCCAGCAGCTCAAGACTACAGGGGCTGAGGAACACTGAAGCTTTCTTT | CASSSRLQGLRNTEAFF
NA | TRBJ2-4 | 13 | NA | TRBV12-3/TRBV12-4 | TGTGCCAGCAGTTTACTAGCCAAAAACATTCAGTACTTC | CASSLLAKNIQYF
NA | TRBJ2-5 | 14 | TRBD2 | TRBV5-1 | TGCGCCAGCCGAATCGGGGGGGTCAAAGAGACCCAGTACTTC | CASRIGGVKETQYF
NA | TRBJ2-7 | 13 | NA | TRBV20-1 | TGCAGTGCTCCCCAAAGTCGGAGTGAGGAGCAGTACTTC | CSAPQSRSEEQYF
many | TRBJ1-2 | 18 | TRBD1 | TRBV7-9 | TGTGCCAGCAGCCAACTTCCATTAAGCGGGACAGCGAACTATGGCTACACCTTC | CASSQLPLSGTANYGYTF
NA | TRBJ2-2 | 15 | TRBD1 | TRBV6-1 | TGTGCCAGCAGTGAAGCCGAGGCAGGGGGCACGGAGCTGTTTTTT | CASSEAEAGGTELFF
many | TRBJ2-1 | 15 | NA | TRBV7-8 | TGTGCCAGCAGCTCCCCGTATACCCATTACAATGAGCAGTTCTTC | CASSSPYTHYNEQFF
many | TRBJ1-1 | 14 | NA | TRBV27 | TGTGCCAGCAGTTTTAAGGGGGTCGGCACTGAAGCTTTCTTT | CASSFKGVGTEAFF
many | TRBJ1-5 | 15 | NA | TRBV6-1 | TGTGCCAGCAGTGGCCCGGGACTGACCAATCAGCCCCAGCATTTT | CASSGPGLTNQPQHF
many | TRBJ1-4 | 16 | NA | TRBV6-1 | TGTGCCAGCTCGGATACAGGGAGATCGGTCCGAGAAAAACTGTTTTTT | CASSDTGRSVREKLFF
many | TRBJ2-4 | 13 | NA | TRBV14 | TGTGCCAGCAGCCCCTTCTCGGAAAACATTCAGTACTTC | CASSPFSENIQYF
few | TRBJ2-1 | 16 | NA | TRBV20-1 | TGCAGTGCTAGACCTGGTGGGGCGGTTGTAAGAAATGAGCAGTTCTTC | CSARPGGAVVRNEQFF
NA | TRBJ2-6 | 17 | NA | TRBV4-2 | TGTGCCAGCAGCCCGACGATATTCAGCTCTGGGGCCAACGTCCTGACTTTC | CASSPTIFSSGANVLTF
few | TRBJ1-1 | 13 | NA | TRBV3-1 | TGTGCCAGCAGCCCGGGACCGTTCACTGAAGCTTTCTTT | CASSPGPFTEAFF
NA | TRBJ1-2 | 16 | TRBD1 | TRBV20-1 | TGCAGTGCTTGGGGGCGCGGGACAGGGCTCGCAGAAGGCTACACCTTC | CSAWGRGTGLAEGYTF
NA | TRBJ2-5 | 17 | TRBD2 | TRBV4-3 | TGCGCCAGCAGCCAAGATCGGGGCGGGGGGGCCATTTTAACCCAGTACTTC | CASSQDRGGGAILTQYF